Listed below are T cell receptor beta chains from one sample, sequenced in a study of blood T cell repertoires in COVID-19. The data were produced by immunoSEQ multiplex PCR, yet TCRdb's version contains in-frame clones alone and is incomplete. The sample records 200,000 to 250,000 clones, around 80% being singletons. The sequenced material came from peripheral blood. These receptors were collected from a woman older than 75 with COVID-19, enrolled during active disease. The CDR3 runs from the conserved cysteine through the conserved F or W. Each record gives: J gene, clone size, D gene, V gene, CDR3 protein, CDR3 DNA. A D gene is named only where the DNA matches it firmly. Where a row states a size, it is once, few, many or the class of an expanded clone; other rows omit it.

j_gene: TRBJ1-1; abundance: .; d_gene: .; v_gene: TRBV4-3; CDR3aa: CASSQLRGTEAFF; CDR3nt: TGCGCCAGCAGCCAACTGAGAGGCACTGAAGCTTTCTTT
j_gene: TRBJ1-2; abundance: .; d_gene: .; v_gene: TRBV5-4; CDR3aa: CASSLAGTRDGYTF; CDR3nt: TGTGCCAGCAGCTTGGCGGGGACAAGAGATGGCTACACCTTC
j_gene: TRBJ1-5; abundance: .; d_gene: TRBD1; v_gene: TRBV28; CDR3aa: CASQADRVSRNQPQHF; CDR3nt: TGTGCCAGCCAAGCGGACAGGGTGTCGCGCAATCAGCCCCAGCATTTT
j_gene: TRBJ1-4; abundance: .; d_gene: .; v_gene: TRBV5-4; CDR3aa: CASSRRDTDEKLFF; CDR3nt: TGTGCCAGCAGTCGCCGGGACACCGATGAAAAACTGTTTTTT
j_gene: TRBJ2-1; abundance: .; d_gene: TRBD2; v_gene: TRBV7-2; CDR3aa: CASSSFLAGAGVKQFF; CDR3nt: TGTGCCAGCAGCTCGTTTCTAGCGGGGGCGGGGGTGAAGCAGTTCTTC
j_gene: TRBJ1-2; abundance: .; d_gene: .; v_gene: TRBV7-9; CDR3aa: CASSLGGIYGYTF; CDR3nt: TGTGCCAGCAGCTTAGGAGGGATCTATGGCTACACCTTC
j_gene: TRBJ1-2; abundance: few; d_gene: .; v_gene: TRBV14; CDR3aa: CASSQGANYGYTF; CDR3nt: TGTGCCAGCAGCCAAGGAGCTAACTATGGCTACACCTTC
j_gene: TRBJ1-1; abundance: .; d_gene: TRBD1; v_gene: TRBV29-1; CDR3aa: CSVRRQGAENTEAFF; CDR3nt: TGCAGCGTTCGTAGACAGGGGGCGGAGAACACTGAAGCTTTCTTT
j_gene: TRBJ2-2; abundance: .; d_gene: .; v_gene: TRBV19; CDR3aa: CASSVGTRYTGELFF; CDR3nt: TGTGCCAGTAGTGTTGGAACTAGGTACACCGGGGAGCTGTTTTTT
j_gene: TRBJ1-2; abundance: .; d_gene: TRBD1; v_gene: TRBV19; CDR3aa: CASSGDRGMYGYTF; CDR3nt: TGTGCCAGTAGTGGGGACAGGGGAATGTATGGCTACACCTTC
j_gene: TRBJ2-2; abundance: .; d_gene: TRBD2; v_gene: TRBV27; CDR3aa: CASSLTSGAKNTGELFF; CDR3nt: TGTGCCAGCAGTTTGACTAGCGGGGCCAAAAACACCGGGGAGCTGTTTTTT
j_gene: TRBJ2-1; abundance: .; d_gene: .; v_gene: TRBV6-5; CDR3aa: CASSYGAREQFF; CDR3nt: TGTGCCAGCAGTTACGGGGCTAGGGAGCAGTTCTTC
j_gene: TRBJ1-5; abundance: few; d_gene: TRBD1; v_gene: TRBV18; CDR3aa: CASSPGTGGSNQPQHF; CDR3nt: TGTGCCAGCTCACCAGGGACAGGGGGGAGCAATCAGCCCCAGCATTTT
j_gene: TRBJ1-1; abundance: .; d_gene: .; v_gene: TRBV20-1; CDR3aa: CSASKAREAFF; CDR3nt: TGCAGTGCTAGTAAGGCTAGGGAAGCTTTCTTT
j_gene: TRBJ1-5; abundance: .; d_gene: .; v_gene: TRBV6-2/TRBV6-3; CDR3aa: CASSPMRGGNSNQPQHF; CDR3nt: TGTGCCAGCAGTCCGATGAGGGGAGGAAATAGCAATCAGCCCCAGCATTTT
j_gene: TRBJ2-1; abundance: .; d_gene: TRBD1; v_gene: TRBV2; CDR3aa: CASGQGLGNEQFF; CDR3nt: TGTGCCAGCGGACAGGGTCTGGGCAATGAGCAGTTCTTC
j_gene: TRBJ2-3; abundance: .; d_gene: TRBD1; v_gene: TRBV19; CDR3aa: CASSIDFPEDRPRIVSTSTDTQYF; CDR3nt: TGTGCCAGTAGTATAGATTTCCCTGAGGACAGGCCGCGAATAGTCTCAACTAGCACAGATACGCAGTATTTT
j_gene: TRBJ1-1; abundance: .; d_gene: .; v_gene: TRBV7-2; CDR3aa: CASSRMGQNEAFF; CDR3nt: TGTGCCAGCAGCCGTATGGGGCAGAATGAAGCTTTCTTT
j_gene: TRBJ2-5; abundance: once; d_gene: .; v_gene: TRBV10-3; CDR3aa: CAISEQGETQYF; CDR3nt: TGTGCCATCAGTGAGCAGGGAGAGACCCAGTACTTC
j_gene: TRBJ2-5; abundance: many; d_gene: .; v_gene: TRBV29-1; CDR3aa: CSVDIAGGETQYF; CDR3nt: TGCAGCGTTGATATAGCCGGTGGAGAGACCCAGTACTTC
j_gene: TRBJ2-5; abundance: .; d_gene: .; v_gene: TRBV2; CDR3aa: CASRTDQETQYF; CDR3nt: TGTGCCAGCAGGACTGACCAAGAGACCCAGTACTTC
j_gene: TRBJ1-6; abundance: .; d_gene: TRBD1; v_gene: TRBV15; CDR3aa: CATSREPGTGYSPLHF; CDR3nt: TGTGCCACCAGCAGGGAGCCCGGGACAGGGTACTCACCCCTCCACTTT
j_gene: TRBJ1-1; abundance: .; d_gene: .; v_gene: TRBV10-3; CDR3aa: CATYRQMNTEAFF; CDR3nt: TGTGCCACCTACCGACAGATGAACACTGAAGCTTTCTTT
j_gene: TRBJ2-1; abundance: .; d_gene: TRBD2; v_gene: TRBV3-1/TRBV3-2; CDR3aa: CASSQDYTSGGSVYNEQFF; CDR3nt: TGTGCCAGCAGCCAAGACTACACTAGCGGGGGGTCTGTCTACAATGAGCAGTTCTTC
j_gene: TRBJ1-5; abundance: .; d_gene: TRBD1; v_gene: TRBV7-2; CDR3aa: CASSPQGNQPQHF; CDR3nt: TGTGCCAGCAGCCCACAGGGGAATCAGCCCCAGCATTTT
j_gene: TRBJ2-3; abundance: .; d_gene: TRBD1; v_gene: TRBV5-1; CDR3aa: CASSISPQGAGTDTQYF; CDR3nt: TGCGCCAGCAGCATAAGCCCTCAGGGGGCGGGCACAGATACGCAGTATTTT
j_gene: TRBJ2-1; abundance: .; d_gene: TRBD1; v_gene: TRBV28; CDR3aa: CASSLSGQGAYNEQFF; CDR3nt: TGTGCCAGCAGTTTATCGGGACAGGGGGCCTACAATGAGCAGTTCTTC
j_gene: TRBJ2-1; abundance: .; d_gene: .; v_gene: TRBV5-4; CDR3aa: CASSLGGGDNEQFF; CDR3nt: TGTGCCAGCAGCTTAGGAGGGGGGGACAATGAGCAGTTCTTC
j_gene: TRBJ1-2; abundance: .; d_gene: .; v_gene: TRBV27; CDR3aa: CASSPYSGTLNYGYTF; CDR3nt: TGTGCCAGCAGTCCTTACTCCGGGACACTTAACTATGGCTACACCTTC
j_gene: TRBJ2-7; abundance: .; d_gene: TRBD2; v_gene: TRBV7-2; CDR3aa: CASSPSGVWEQYF; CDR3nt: TGTGCCAGCAGCCCCAGCGGGGTGTGGGAGCAGTACTTC